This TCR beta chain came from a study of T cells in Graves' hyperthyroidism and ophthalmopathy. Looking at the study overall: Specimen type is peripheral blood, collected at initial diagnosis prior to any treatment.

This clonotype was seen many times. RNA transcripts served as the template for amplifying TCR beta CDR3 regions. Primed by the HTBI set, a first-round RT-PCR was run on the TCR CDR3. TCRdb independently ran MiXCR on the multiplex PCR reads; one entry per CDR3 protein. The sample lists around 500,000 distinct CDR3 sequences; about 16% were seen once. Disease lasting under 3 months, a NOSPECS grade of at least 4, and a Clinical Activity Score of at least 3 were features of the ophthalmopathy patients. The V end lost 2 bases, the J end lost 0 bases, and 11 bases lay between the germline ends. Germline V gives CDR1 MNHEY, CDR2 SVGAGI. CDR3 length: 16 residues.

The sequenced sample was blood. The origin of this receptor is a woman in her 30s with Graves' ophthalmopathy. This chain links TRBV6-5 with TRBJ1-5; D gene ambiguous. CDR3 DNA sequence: TGTGCCAGCAGTTACCCGCCGGTATATAGCAATCAGCCCCAGCATTTT. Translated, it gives CASSYPPVYSNQPQHF.